The 19 T cell receptor beta chains below all came from one sample that was sequenced in a study of tumor-infiltrating lymphocytes in glioblastoma multiforme. Three nested ARM-PCR rounds with V-beta and C-beta primers built TCRB libraries. MiXCR, applied by TCRdb to the multiplex PCR reads, yields one record per CDR3 protein. The data contain 9,000 to 13,000 distinct CDR3 sequences, 65% to 75% of them seen just once; the ten biggest clones take up over 30%. The material sequenced was brain tumor tissue. The receptors originated from a male donor with glioblastoma.

Comments on this clonotype: At one boundary the junction diverges from the germline segment, which might be a read error. The V and J genes are TRBV11-2 and TRBJ2-3; D is tentatively TRBD1 or TRBD2 (5 bases each). Looked up from germline, CDR1 is SGHAT and CDR2 is FQNNGV. The CDR3 has 14 residues. The chain's CDR3 is CASSLGPGRDTQYF. The CDR3 DNA sequence: TGCGCCAGCAGCTTGGGACCCGGAAGAGATACGCAGTATTTT.

CDR3 sequence (DNA): TGTGCCAGCAGCCCGAGACCGCTCGCTTATGGCTACACCTTC. Its protein is CASSPRPLAYGYTF. The rearrangement links TRBV11-2 to TRBJ1-2; D call uncertain. Germline lookup yields CDR1 SGHAT and CDR2 FQNNGV. V lost 5 bases and J lost 5, with 15 bases in between. The CDR3 extends over 14 amino acids.

This clonotype was found a few times. The CDR3 nucleotides read TGTGCCAGCAGTGAAGGTGGGGAGGGGGCCTACGAGCAGTACTTC. This sequence encodes CASSEGGEGAYEQYF. This chain connects TRBV6-1 to TRBJ2-7, with D possibly being TRBD2 (7 bases). CDR1 MNHNS and CDR2 SASEGT come from the germline V gene. Trimming removed 1 base from V and 2 bases from J, with 12 bases in between. The CDR3 length is 15 residues.

Notes on this clonotype: The final CDR3 position lacks the conserved phenylalanine or tryptophan, pointing to a likely read error. This rearrangement joins TRBV11-2 to TRBJ2-2, with D possibly TRBD2 on 5 matching bases. This CDR3 is built from 17 residues. V dropped 6 bases and J dropped 4 bases, with 21 bases sitting between them. Germline CDR1 and CDR2: SGHAT and FQNNGV. As DNA, the CDR3 is TGTGCCAGCAGTTCGACGAGTGGGAGAATAAGCACCGGGGAGCTGTTTTTG. Its protein product is CASSSTSGRISTGELFL.

The rearrangement links TRBV5-5 to TRBJ2-1; D perhaps matches TRBD1 (5 bases). Deletions cut 4 bases from V and 3 bases from J, with 8 bases between. From germline, CDR1 is SGHKS and CDR2 YYEKEE (reference sequence). The CDR3 is 13 amino acids. DNA of the CDR3: TGTGCCAGCAGCCCCGACAGCTACAATGAGCAGTTCTTC. It specifies CASSPDSYNEQFF.

This clonotype ranks as medium-sized. The chain combines TRBV29-1 with TRBJ2-2; TRBD1 matches at 9 bases. The CDR3 is 14 amino acids. The V segment lost 4 bases and the J segment 6 bases; nucleotides outside the gene matches: 6. Germline CDR1 and CDR2: SQVTM and ANQGSEA. The CDR3 bases are TGCAGCGTTGTAGGGACAGGGATGCCCGGGGAGCTGTTTTTT. This gives the protein CSVVGTGMPGELFF.

The chain joins TRBV5-5 to TRBJ2-7; 11 bases are a match to TRBD2. CDR3 size: 14 residues. Germline V gene data show CDR1 as SGHKS and CDR2 as YYEKEE (reference sequence). Unmatched junction bases numbered 3, after V lost 4 bases and J lost 3 bases. CDR3 region: CASSVTSGVYEQYF. In nucleotides, the CDR3 is TGTGCCAGCAGCGTGACTAGCGGGGTCTACGAGCAGTACTTC.

The sample holds one count of this clonotype. A much larger clonotype is one base distant, so this may be a read error. The chain uses TRBV21-1 and TRBJ2-2; the D call in the table, TRBD1, was not verified against the DNA. TRBV21-1 is a recognized pseudogene. This CDR3 is 13 amino acids long. In nucleotides, the CDR3 is TGTGCCACGCGGACACCAGTCACCGGGGAGCTGTTTTTT. It encodes CATRTPVTGELFF.

Details on this clonotype: This may come from a read error, since a much larger clone is one base off. J is TRBJ2-1 and V is TRBV20-1; the D gene is possibly TRBD2 (5 bases). The CDR3 runs 15 residues. Germline V gives CDR1 DFQATT, CDR2 SNEGSKA (reference sequence). CDR3 sequence: CSTRISVSSYNEQFF. CDR3 DNA sequence: TGCAGTACTAGAATCTCGGTTAGCTCCTACAATGAGCAGTTCTTC.

This clonotype was observed a few times. This rearrangement joins TRBV20-1 to TRBJ2-6; D possibly matches TRBD1 or TRBD2 (5 bases each). V was shortened by 5 bases and J by 1 base, with 12 bases between the two germline ends. From germline, CDR1 is DFQATT and CDR2 SNEGSKA (reference sequence). The CDR3 has 15 residues. Here the CDR3 reads CSARDPMSGANVLTF. The CDR3 coding sequence is TGCAGTGCTCGGGACCCGATGTCTGGGGCCAACGTCCTGACTTTC.

About this clonotype: This is likely a read error, given that the CDR3 carries no conserved phenylalanine or tryptophan at its end. The DNA is omitted, as the CDR3 cannot be located on it reliably, and the CDR3 follows TCRdb's listing. The chain recombines TRBV6-5 with TRBJ2-2. CDR1 MNHEY and CDR2 SVGAGI come from the germline V gene. The CDR3 has 15 amino acids, counting both end residues. CDR3 sequence reads: CASSSETSGTGEPFS.

This clonotype appeared many times. The chain carries TRBV19 and TRBJ2-1, with 15 bases identical to TRBD2. With 1 base clipped from V and 8 bases from J, the junction kept 6 bases outside the gene matches. CDR3 size: 17 residues. Germline V gene data show CDR1 as LNHDA and CDR2 as SQIVND (reference sequence). The CDR3 loop is CASSIVPGLAGGYEQFF. CDR3 nucleotide sequence: TGTGCCAGTAGTATAGTTCCGGGACTAGCGGGAGGCTATGAGCAGTTCTTC.

Only one count was recorded for this clonotype. The V gene is TRBV6-5, the J gene TRBJ1-1, with TRBD1 matching 7 bases. The CDR3 is 12 residues long. Germline V gene lookup returns CDR1 MNHEY and CDR2 SVGAGI. The V and J ends lost 5 bases and 11 bases, in that order; junction bases with no gene match: 8. DNA for the CDR3: TGTGCCAGCAGTCCGACAGGGAAGGGGGCTTTCTTT. This gives the protein CASSPTGKGAFF.

As regards this clonotype: Compared with germline, one end of the junction differs, possibly owing to a read error. The chain has TRBV7-8 and TRBJ2-2; D unclear. This CDR3 spans 12 amino acids. The germline V gene encodes CDR1 SGHVS and CDR2 FQNEAQ. Written as DNA, the CDR3 is TGTACCAGCAGCTTACCGTCAAAGGAGCTGTTTTTT. Its protein is CTSSLPSKELFF.

CDR3 DNA sequence: TGCAGTGCTAGGGCTAGCGGGAGGGGTAACACCGGGGAGCTGTTTTTT. Residues: CSARASGRGNTGELFF. The rearrangement joins TRBV20-1 to TRBJ2-2, with 12 bases fitting TRBD2. V shed 3 bases, J shed 2 bases, and the junction held 4 bases outside the gene matches. The CDR3 spans 16 residues. The germline V gene has CDR1 DFQATT and CDR2 SNEGSKA (reference sequence).

The CDR3 sequence: CASLSSIGTEAFF. In nucleotides, the CDR3 is TGTGCCAGCTTATCTTCGATAGGCACTGAAGCTTTCTTT. The chain combines TRBV18 with TRBJ1-1; D is unresolved. This CDR3 contains 13 residues. Germline loops: CDR1 KGHSH, CDR2 LQKENI. V lost 7 bases and J 4 bases, leaving 13 bases between the germline ends.

On this clonotype itself: Just one base apart from a much larger clone, this may be a read error. Because the CDR3 is missing its conserved closing phenylalanine or tryptophan, this is likely a read error. The J gene is TRBJ2-5, the V gene TRBV7-3; 14 bases are shared with TRBD2. The J segment lost 4 bases and the V segment lost 5 bases, leaving 3 bases of the junction unmatched. The CDR3 spans 15 residues. Germline CDR1 reads SGHTA; CDR2 reads FQGTGA. CDR3 sequence: CASSGGTSGRETQYV. CDR3 bases: TGTGCCAGCAGCGGGGGGACTAGCGGGAGAGAGACCCAGTACGTC.

As to this clonotype: This may arise from a read error, as a much more abundant clone is one base away. The chain is built from TRBV5-1 and TRBJ2-7; 10 bases fit TRBD2. The CDR3 has 16 amino acids. The V gene's germline CDR1 is SGHRS and CDR2 YFSETQ. Losses at the gene ends were 3 bases for V and 2 bases for J; bases not matched to a gene: 8. CDR3 coding DNA: TGCGCCAGCAGCTGGAGGTCTAGCGGGAGTACCTACGAGCAGTACTTC. This gives the protein CASSWRSSGSTYEQYF.

This clonotype showed up just a few times. It may be a read error: a sequence one base away is much more abundant. V gene TRBV28 combines with J gene TRBJ1-5, with a possible D match to TRBD1 (5 bases). Germline V gene sequence: CDR1 MDHEN, CDR2 SYDVKM. The CDR3 consists of 13 residues. The DNA of the CDR3 is TGTGCCGGAGGAGGGGTAGGCAATCAGCCCCAGCGTTTT. This gives the protein CAGGGVGNQPQRF.